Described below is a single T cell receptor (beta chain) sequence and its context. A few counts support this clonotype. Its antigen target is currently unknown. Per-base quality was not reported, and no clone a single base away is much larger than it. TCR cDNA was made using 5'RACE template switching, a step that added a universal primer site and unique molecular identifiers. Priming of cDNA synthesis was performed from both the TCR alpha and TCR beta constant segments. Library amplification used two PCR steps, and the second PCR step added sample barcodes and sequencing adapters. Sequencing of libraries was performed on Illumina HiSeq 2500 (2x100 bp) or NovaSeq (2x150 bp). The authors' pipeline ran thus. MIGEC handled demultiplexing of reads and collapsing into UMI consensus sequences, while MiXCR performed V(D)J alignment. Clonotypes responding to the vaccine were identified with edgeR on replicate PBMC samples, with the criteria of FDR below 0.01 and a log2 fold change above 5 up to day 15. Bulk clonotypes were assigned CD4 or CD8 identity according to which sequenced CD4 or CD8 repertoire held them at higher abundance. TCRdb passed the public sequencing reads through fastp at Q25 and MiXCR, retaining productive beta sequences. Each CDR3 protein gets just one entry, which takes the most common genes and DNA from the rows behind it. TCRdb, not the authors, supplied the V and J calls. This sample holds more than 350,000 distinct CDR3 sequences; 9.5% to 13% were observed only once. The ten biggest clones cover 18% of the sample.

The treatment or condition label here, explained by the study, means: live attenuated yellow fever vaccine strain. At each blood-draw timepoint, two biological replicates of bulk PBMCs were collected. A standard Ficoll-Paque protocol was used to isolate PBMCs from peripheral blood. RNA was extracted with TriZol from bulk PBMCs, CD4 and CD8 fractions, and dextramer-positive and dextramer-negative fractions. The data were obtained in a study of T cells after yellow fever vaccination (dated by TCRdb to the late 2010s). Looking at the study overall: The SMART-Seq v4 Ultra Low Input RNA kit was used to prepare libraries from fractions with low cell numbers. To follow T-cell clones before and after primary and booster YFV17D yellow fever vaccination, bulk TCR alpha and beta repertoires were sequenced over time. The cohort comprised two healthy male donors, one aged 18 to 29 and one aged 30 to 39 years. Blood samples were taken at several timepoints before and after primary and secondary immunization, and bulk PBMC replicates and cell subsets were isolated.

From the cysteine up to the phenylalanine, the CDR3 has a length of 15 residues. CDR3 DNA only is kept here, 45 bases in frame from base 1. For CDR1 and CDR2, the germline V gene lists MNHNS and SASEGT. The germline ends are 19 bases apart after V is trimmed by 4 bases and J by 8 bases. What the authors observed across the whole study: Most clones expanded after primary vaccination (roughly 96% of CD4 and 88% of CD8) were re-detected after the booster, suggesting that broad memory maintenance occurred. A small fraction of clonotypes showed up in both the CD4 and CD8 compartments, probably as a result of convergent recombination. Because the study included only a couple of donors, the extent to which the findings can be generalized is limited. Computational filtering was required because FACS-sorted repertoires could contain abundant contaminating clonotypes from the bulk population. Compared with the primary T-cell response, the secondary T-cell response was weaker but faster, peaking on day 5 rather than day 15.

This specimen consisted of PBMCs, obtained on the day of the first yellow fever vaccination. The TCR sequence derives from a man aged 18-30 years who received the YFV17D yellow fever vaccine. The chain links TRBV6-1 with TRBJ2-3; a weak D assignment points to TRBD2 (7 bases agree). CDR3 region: CASSVDRGGISTQYF. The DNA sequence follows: TGTGCCAGCAGTGTAGATAGGGGGGGGATTTCTACGCAGTATTTT.